This T cell receptor (beta chain) derives from a study of blood T cells in healthy people across ages. Alongside a J-beta primer mix, a sample-barcoded 5' primer served in a second PCR lasting about 6 to 12 cycles. TCRdb reprocessed the 5' RACE reads via MiXCR and lists one record per CDR3 protein. The table records approximately 700,000 distinct CDR3 sequences, approximately 29% of them present only once. This clonotype was recorded a few times. The germline V gene encodes CDR1 DFQATT and CDR2 SNEGSKA (reference sequence). This CDR3 has 12 amino acids. Deletions cut 6 bases from V and 6 bases from J, with 15 bases between.

The receptor was isolated from a woman older than 75 in good health. Sequenced: blood. The chain couples TRBV20-1 to TRBJ2-7; tentative D call: TRBD1 (6 bases). The CDR3, as DNA: TGCAGTGCCAAACAGGGAACGGCCGAGCAGTACTTC. It codes for CSAKQGTAEQYF.